The 27 T cell receptor beta chains listed next were all sequenced from one sample in a study of T cells after posttransplantation cyclophosphamide. Data came from immunoSEQ multiplex PCR; TCRdb stores just in-frame clones and leaves some out. This sample comprises roughly 45,000 clones, none seen once only. Material: PBMCs. The receptors derive from a man in his forties or fifties in good health, CMV-negative, and a related stem cell transplant donor.

This clone showed up many times. The chain uses TRBV7-3 and TRBJ2-1, with 12 nucleotides matching TRBD1. CDR1 and CDR2 from the germline V gene are SGHTA and FQGTGA. There are 19 residues in the CDR3. Trimming removed 5 bases from V and 9 bases from J; junction bases left unmatched: 20. This CDR3 reads CASSPPPGQGALSGSEQFF. The CDR3, as DNA: TGTGCCAGCAGCCCACCCCCGGGACAGGGGGCGCTCAGCGGGAGTGAGCAGTTCTTC. The full variable domain, in which reference TRBV7-3 and TRBJ2-1 provide the parts outside the CDR3, is GAGVSQTPSNKVTEKGKYVELRCDPISGHTALYWYRQSLGQGPEFLIYFQGTGAADDSGLPNDRFFAVRPEGSVSTLKIQRTERGDSAVYLCASSPPPGQGALSGSEQFFGPGTRLTVL.

The rearrangement uses TRBV6-1 and TRBJ2-1; possible D gene TRBD2, 7 bases. Germline loops: CDR1 MNHNS, CDR2 SASEGT. The CDR3 consists of 13 residues. V was pared by 6 bases and J by 4 bases, with 10 bases between. CDR3 residues: CASREGGYNEQFF. CDR3 in DNA: TGTGCCAGCAGGGAGGGGGGGTACAATGAGCAGTTCTTC.

This clone was found many times. The rearrangement uses TRBV5-1 and TRBJ2-2; TRBD1 might be the D (6 bases). The V gene lost 3 bases and the J gene lost 7 bases, with 7 bases spanning the gap. This CDR3 has 12 amino acids. CDR1 is SGHRS and CDR2 is YFSETQ in the germline V gene. CDR3 amino acids: CASSSGVGELFF. As DNA, the CDR3 is TGCGCCAGCAGCTCAGGGGTCGGGGAGCTGTTTTTT. Supplemented by reference TRBV5-1 and TRBJ2-2, the full variable domain reads KAGVTQTPRYLIKTRGQQVTLSCSPISGHRSVSWYQQTPGQGLQFLFEYFSETQRNKGNFPGRFSGRQFSNSRSEMNVSTLELGDSALYLCASSSGVGELFFGEGSRLTVL.

This clone was recorded many times. The chain combines TRBV19 with TRBJ2-7, with 12 bases matching TRBD2. This CDR3 region has 17 residues. CDR1 is LNHDA and CDR2 is SQIVND in the germline V gene (reference sequence). Germline trimming cut 1 base from V and 3 bases from J; bases unmatched to any gene: 7. CDR3 coding DNA: TGTGCCAGTAGTATAGCGCGGACTAGCGGGACTGTCTACGAGCAGTACTTC. This codes for CASSIARTSGTVYEQYF.

The sample holds many counts of this clone. CDR3 sequence reads: CASSYSAGIHEQYF. CDR3 bases: TGTGCCAGCAGTTACTCCGCAGGGATCCACGAGCAGTACTTC. The chain links TRBV6-5 to TRBJ2-7; D possibly corresponds to TRBD1 (5 bases). The CDR3 has 14 amino acids. V was cut by 0 bases and J by 5 bases, with 11 bases left in between. From germline, CDR1 is MNHEY and CDR2 SVGAGI.

This clone has ten or more counts. The V call is TRBV6-6, the J call TRBJ1-5, with D maybe TRBD1 (5 bases). V lost 8 bases and J 2 bases, leaving 7 bases between the germline ends. The germline CDR1 and CDR2 sequences are MNHNY and SVGAGI (reference sequence). CDR3 length equals 12 residues. CDR3: CASGGGNQPQHF. CDR3 DNA sequence: TGTGCCAGCGGGGGGGGCAATCAGCCCCAGCATTTT.

This clone was detected many times. This chain uses TRBV29-1 with TRBJ2-1; a possible D gene is TRBD1 (6 bases). V lost 6 bases, J lost 9 bases, and 15 bases lay in between. Germline CDR1 reads SQVTM; CDR2 reads ANQGSEA. The CDR3 contains 12 residues. The DNA of the CDR3 is TGCAGCGTCGTACAGGGTGTTCGTGAGCAGTTCTTC. This codes for CSVVQGVREQFF.

In its sample, this clone was seen many times. The chain employs TRBV5-1 and TRBJ2-3, with D possibly matching TRBD2 (5 bases). CDR1 is SGHRS, CDR2 YFSETQ, per germline. The V end lost 2 bases, the J end lost 6 bases, and 13 bases lay between the germline ends. The CDR3 is 14 residues long. The CDR3 DNA follows: TGCGCCAGCAGCTTCAGAGGGCTGTTGGATACGCAGTATTTT. Amino acids: CASSFRGLLDTQYF. Supplemented by reference TRBV5-1 and TRBJ2-3, the full variable domain reads KAGVTQTPRYLIKTRGQQVTLSCSPISGHRSVSWYQQTPGQGLQFLFEYFSETQRNKGNFPGRFSGRQFSNSRSEMNVSTLELGDSALYLCASSFRGLLDTQYFGPGTRLTVL.

The chain recombines TRBV6-1 with TRBJ2-7; weak D call: TRBD2 (6 bases). CDR3 length: 15 amino acids. CDR1 and CDR2 from the germline V gene are MNHNS and SASEGT. The V end was cut by 7 bases, the J end by 0 bases, with 16 bases between. CDR3 sequence (DNA): TGTGCCAGCACTTCCTTCGGGGGAGGCTCCTACGAGCAGTACTTC. Its protein is CASTSFGGGSYEQYF.

This clone was seen repeatedly, ten times or more. The V and J genes are TRBV2 and TRBJ2-7, with D hard to call. V lost 6 bases and J lost 2, with 8 bases in between. This CDR3 is built from 12 residues. Germline CDR1 reads SNHLY; CDR2 reads FYNNEI. CDR3 region: CASRSNAYEQYF. CDR3 in DNA: TGTGCCAGCAGATCAAATGCCTACGAGCAGTACTTC. Supplemented by reference TRBV2 and TRBJ2-7, the full variable domain reads EPEVTQTPSHQVTQMGQEVILRCVPISNHLYFYWYRQILGQKVEFLVSFYNNEISEKSEIFDDQFSVERPDGSNFTLKIRSTKLEDSAMYFCASRSNAYEQYFGPGTRLTVT.

This clone was found many times. This chain uses TRBV28 with TRBJ2-7; 11 bases match TRBD1. CDR1 and CDR2 (germline): MDHEN, SYDVKM. J was trimmed by 0 bases and V by 1 base; bases with no gene match: 8. This CDR3 contains 18 residues. CDR3 protein: CASSLYPTGQGGSYEQYF. The CDR3 region has the DNA TGTGCCAGCAGTTTATATCCGACGGGACAGGGGGGCTCCTACGAGCAGTACTTC.

This clone was counted many times. The chain couples TRBV13 to TRBJ2-5; D possibly corresponds to TRBD2 (7 bases). This CDR3 is built from 16 residues. Trimming took 5 bases from V and 1 from J, leaving 17 bases between them. Germline loops: CDR1 PRHDT, CDR2 FYEKMQ (reference sequence). CDR3 loop: CASSGRGRGTQETQYF. In nucleotides, the CDR3 is TGTGCCAGCAGCGGGCGGGGGCGCGGGACCCAAGAGACCCAGTACTTC.

This clone was seen at least ten times. The chain employs TRBV28 and TRBJ2-1; 8 bases are a match to TRBD1. The V segment lost 7 bases and the J segment 7 bases; nucleotides outside the gene matches: 9. The CDR3 loop spans 14 amino acids. CDR1 and CDR2 (germline): MDHEN, SYDVKM. CDR3 loop: CASTSARQGNEQFF. Here the CDR3 DNA reads TGTGCCAGCACCTCTGCGCGACAGGGGAATGAGCAGTTCTTC.

Ten or more counts support this clone. The chain links TRBV7-2 to TRBJ1-1; possibly TRBD1 for D (6 bases). The CDR3 runs 15 residues. V gave up 5 bases and J gave up 1 base, with 14 bases separating them. The germline gives CDR1 SGHTA, CDR2 FQGNSA. CDR3 residues: CASSQQGRGNTEAFF. The DNA of the CDR3 is TGTGCCAGCAGCCAACAGGGCAGGGGGAACACTGAAGCTTTCTTT.

This clone was seen at least ten times. V usage is TRBV4-2 and J usage is TRBJ2-1, with D possibly matching TRBD2 (6 bases). The germline V and J ends were trimmed by 2 bases and 3 bases, with 14 bases remaining between them. Germline values: CDR1 LGHNA, CDR2 YNFKEQ. The CDR3 covers 16 residues. The CDR3: CASSQMGEEGYNEQFF. Here the CDR3 DNA reads TGTGCCAGCAGCCAAATGGGGGAGGAAGGCTACAATGAGCAGTTCTTC.

This clone was recorded many times. This chain uses TRBV10-1 with TRBJ1-1, with 7 bases that match TRBD1. The ends lost 0 bases at V and 0 bases at J; junction bases unmatched: 7. Germline V lookup: CDR1 WNHNN, CDR2 SYGVQD (reference sequence). CDR3 length: 17 amino acids. The DNA for the CDR3 is TGCGCCAGCAGTGAGTCGAAAGGGACAGTCATGAACACTGAAGCTTTCTTT. Amino acid sequence: CASSESKGTVMNTEAFF.

This clone has a count of ten or more. This chain connects TRBV2 to TRBJ2-1; D not certain. Germline loops: CDR1 SNHLY, CDR2 FYNNEI. Between the trimmed V and J ends, which lost 1 base and 0 bases, there was a span of 16 bases. This CDR3 is 18 amino acids long. CDR3 coding DNA: TGTGCCAGCAGTGAAGTAGGAAGCGCATCCATCTCCTACAATGAGCAGTTCTTC. Encoded protein: CASSEVGSASISYNEQFF.

There are many counts of this clone. This same CDR3 is encoded by further DNA sequences in the sample. The genes are TRBV4-2 and TRBJ1-5; D is unresolved. The germline V and J ends were trimmed by 0 bases and 6 bases, with 9 bases remaining between them. CDR3 length: 14 amino acids. Germline V CDR1 and CDR2: LGHNA, YNFKEQ. The DNA of the CDR3 is TGTGCCAGCAGCCAAGAGCTTCGGGGTCAGCCCCAGCATTTT. Translating gives CASSQELRGQPQHF.

This clone was recorded many times. This chain connects TRBV28 to TRBJ2-7; 12 nucleotides agree with TRBD2. Unmatched junction bases numbered 14, after V lost 5 bases and J lost 3 bases. The V gene's germline CDR1 is MDHEN and CDR2 SYDVKM. This CDR3 has 18 residues. The chain's CDR3 is CASSLSTSGSRTDYEQYF. Written as DNA, the CDR3 is TGTGCCAGCAGTCTCTCGACTAGCGGGAGCCGTACTGACTACGAGCAGTACTTC.

This clone was observed many times. This chain joins TRBV28 and TRBJ2-7, with D tentatively TRBD1 (6 bases). The CDR3 is 16 residues long. Looked up from germline, CDR1 is MDHEN and CDR2 is SYDVKM. V was shortened by 3 bases and J by 2 bases, with 17 bases between the two germline ends. DNA of the CDR3: TGTGCCAGCAGTTTCCCGACGGCAGGGGCTACCTACGAGCAGTACTTC. Amino acids: CASSFPTAGATYEQYF.

There are many counts of this clone. The chain joins TRBV7-9 to TRBJ2-2; D not resolved. CDR1 is SEHNR, CDR2 FQNEAQ, per germline (reference sequence). V gave up 5 bases and J gave up 5 bases, with 6 bases separating them. The CDR3 is 12 amino acids. CDR3 residues: CASSPLTGELFF. The DNA of the CDR3 is TGTGCCAGCAGCCCTCTAACCGGGGAGCTGTTTTTT.

The table lists this clone with many counts. The CDR3 protein is CASSLMAVSSYEQYF. The DNA for the CDR3 is TGTGCCAGCAGCTTGATGGCGGTTAGCTCCTACGAGCAGTACTTC. V and J are TRBV5-6 and TRBJ2-7; no firm D call. Trimming took 1 base from V and 0 from J, leaving 11 bases between them. The length of the CDR3 is 15 residues. CDR1 SGHDT and CDR2 YYEEEE come from the germline V gene.

This clone was seen ten or more times. This sequence joins TRBV9 and TRBJ2-5, with 9 bases matching TRBD2. This CDR3 is built from 19 residues. The V and J ends lost 0 bases and 5 bases, in that order; junction bases with no gene match: 17. From germline, CDR1 is SGDLS and CDR2 YYNGEE. This CDR3 is CASSVATGASGTIPETQYF. CDR3 sequence (DNA): TGTGCCAGCAGCGTAGCTACAGGGGCTAGCGGGACCATTCCTGAGACCCAGTACTTC. Supplemented by reference TRBV9 and TRBJ2-5, the full variable domain reads DSGVTQTPKHLITATGQRVTLRCSPRSGDLSVYWYQQSLDQGLQFLIQYYNGEERAKGNILERFSAQQFPDLHSELNLSSLELGDSALYFCASSVATGASGTIPETQYFGPGTRLLVL.

There are many counts of this clone. The chain employs TRBV6-4 and TRBJ2-2, with a possible D match to TRBD2 (6 bases). V gave up 6 bases and J gave up 6 bases, with 17 bases separating them. This CDR3 contains 15 residues. Germline CDR1 reads MRHNA; CDR2 reads SNTAGT. The CDR3 loop is CASSSTGLPPGELFF. CDR3 coding DNA: TGTGCCAGCAGCTCAACCGGACTACCCCCCGGGGAGCTGTTTTTT.

This clone appeared many times. The V gene is TRBV19, the J gene TRBJ2-2, with D tentatively TRBD1 (5 bases). The CDR3 is made up of 12 amino acids. V was pared by 6 bases and J by 8 bases, with 10 bases between. In germline, CDR1 is LNHDA, CDR2 SQIVND (reference sequence). CDR3 sequence reads: CASSPTAGELFF. Here the CDR3 DNA reads TGTGCCAGTAGCCCGACAGCGGGGGAGCTGTTTTTT. The variable domain in full, with the rest retrieved from reference TRBV19 and TRBJ2-2, is DGGITQSPKYLFRKEGQNVTLSCEQNLNHDAMYWYRQDPGQGLRLIYYSQIVNDFQKGDIAEGYSVSREKKESFPLTVTSAQKNPTAFYLCASSPTAGELFFGEGSRLTVL.

This clone was counted many times. V gene TRBV2 combines with J gene TRBJ2-4; TRBD2 matches at 7 bases. This CDR3 contains 14 residues. Germline CDR1 and CDR2: SNHLY and FYNNEI. The V gene end was trimmed by 8 bases and the J gene end by 6 bases; junction bases not matched to a gene: 10. CDR3 sequence: CASGGGLSGNIQYF. For the CDR3, the DNA is TGTGCCAGCGGGGGGGGACTCTCGGGAAACATTCAGTACTTC.

This clone was detected many times. The chain has TRBV6-5 and TRBJ2-7, with D unresolved. The CDR3 is made up of 14 amino acids. Germline assignment: CDR1 MNHEY and CDR2 SVGAGI. The V gene lost 6 bases and the J gene lost 0 bases, with 12 bases spanning the gap. This chain's CDR3 is CASRPRRSSYEQYF. CDR3 sequence (DNA): TGTGCCAGCAGGCCGAGGCGGAGCTCCTACGAGCAGTACTTC.